The TCR beta chain under discussion was sequenced for a study of blood T cell repertoires in COVID-19 (dated by TCRdb to 2018 to 2020). For the study in its entirety: Collaborator samples came from the United States, Italy and Spain and covered acute and convalescent phases of COVID-19. Where available, HLA class I and class II types were obtained from metadata supplied by the sample provider rather than from assay-based typing. Samples came from the ongoing ImmuneRACE study (first 160 participants) plus 1,254 subjects from 6 global collaborators. Subjects who had been exposed to COVID-19, were actively infected with it, or had recovered from it provided the deeply sampled blood TCRbeta repertoires that made up the dataset. The repertoires were released in a freely available public database meant as a resource for research on the immune response to SARS-CoV-2. Sample metadata almost always included a de-identified subject ID, COVID-19 status, age in years and sex. The prospective study material was composed of cDNA or gDNA derived from T cells, B-cell-depleted T cells, or PBMCs.

Overall study results and their limits: The amount of clinical and demographic metadata varied by source and participant and was provided uncurated.

As for this clone: Its antigen target is currently unknown. The sample holds no much larger clone one base away, and base qualities are not on file.

The immunoSEQ Assay, a bias-controlled multiplex PCR, was used to amplify TCRbeta CDR3 regions from genomic DNA. Per the original workflow: Within the assay, amplification of reference gene primers was used to estimate how many nucleated cells each sample contained. To quantify the absolute abundance of each unique TCRbeta CDR3 rearrangement, sequence reads were collapsed and filtered. For each sample, productive Simpson clonality was calculated as the square root of Simpson's diversity index across productive rearrangements. TCRdb obtained this table from immuneACCESS and retained in-frame rearrangements with V and J assigned. These tables miss some clones; where compared with another copy, unresolved V genes account for less than half of the shortfall, and the remainder is unexplained. The DNA gave D and trimming, while V, J and clone size come from that table. The sample records about 300,000 clones, roughly 82% of which are singletons. The ten largest clones capture 1.6% of the sample.

V is cut back by 9 bases and J by 4 bases, with 8 bases in the junction unmatched. The CDR3 covers 14 residues, taking in both the cysteine and the phenylalanine. Only CDR3 DNA is held: 42 bases, read in frame from base 1. Reading the germline V gene gives CDR1 KGHDR and CDR2 SFDVKD. Each collaborating institution followed its own protocols to collect whole blood in K2EDTA tubes. For TCRbeta analysis, collaborator samples were shipped as frozen whole blood, as isolated PBMCs, or as DNA extracted from either sample type. This TCR was sampled from a woman aged 45-60 years with acute or convalescent COVID-19. The chain was built from TRBV24-1 and TRBJ2-5; 9 central bases correspond to TRBD2. Sequenced material: peripheral blood. The DNA is TGTGCCACCCAACGGCGGGGGGGCGTAGAGACCCAGTACTTC. It encodes CATQRRGGVETQYF.